Listed below are T cell receptor beta chains from one sample, sequenced in a study of shared clonotypes between healthy human individuals. Data came from immunoSEQ multiplex PCR; TCRdb stores just in-frame clones and leaves some out. The sample carries more than 2 million clones, over 85% recorded once. The sequenced sample consisted of naive CD4+ T cells sorted from blood. Receptor source: a man between 18 and 35 years old in good health. Both conserved end residues are part of each CDR3. D genes are given only for firm matches. The size entry is marked missing in some rows and otherwise reads once, few, many or a size class.

- TRBJ1-2 TRBV30 - TGTGCCTGGGGACAGAGTCGTAACTATGGCTACACCTTC CAWGQSRNYGYTF
TRBD2 TRBJ2-5 TRBV5-4 - TGTGCCAGCAGCCCGGGACTAGCGGGGACGACCCTTAAGGGCCAGTACTTC CASSPGLAGTTLKGQYF
- TRBJ2-3 TRBV6-5 - TGTGCCAGCAGTTACTCGATTTTTGAGACGCAGTATTTT CASSYSIFETQYF
- TRBJ2-7 TRBV5-4 once TGTGCCAGCAGCTTGGATTTGGGGAGTACGAGGCAGTACTTC CASSLDLGSTRQYF
- TRBJ2-2 TRBV10-2 - TGCGCCAGCGTTAGGACAGAAAAAGCCGGGGAGCTGTTTTTT CASVRTEKAGELFF
- TRBJ2-7 TRBV6-9 - TGTGCCAGCAGTTATTCGGGGGTATCCTCCTACGAGCAGTACTTC CASSYSGVSSYEQYF
- TRBJ1-3 TRBV4-1 - TGCGCCAGCAGCCAACTAGCGGGCTCTGGAAACACCATATATTTT CASSQLAGSGNTIYF
- TRBJ1-3 TRBV4-1 - TGCGCCAGCAGCCAAGCCCCGGGAAACACCATATATTTT CASSQAPGNTIYF
- TRBJ2-1 TRBV28 - TGTGCCAGCACCGAGGCCAGGGGGGGCTCCTACAATGAGCAGTTCTTC CASTEARGGSYNEQFF
- TRBJ1-1 TRBV6-4 once TGTGCCAGCAGTTTGGACCCGGGTGGGACTGAAGCTTTCTTT CASSLDPGGTEAFF
- TRBJ1-6 TRBV4-3 - TGCGCCAGCAGCCATGGGCAGGGCGGGAATAATTCACCCCTCCACTTT CASSHGQGGNNSPLHF
TRBD1 TRBJ2-3 TRBV18 - TGTGCCAGCTCACCGGGACAGGGATTACAAGATACGCAGTATTTT CASSPGQGLQDTQYF
- TRBJ2-3 TRBV9 - TGTGCCAGCAGCGTAAGCGGAGCTATGGTGAGGGCAGATACGCAGTATTTT CASSVSGAMVRADTQYF
- TRBJ2-6 TRBV6-1 - TGTGCCAGCATGAGGAGGGGGGCCAACGTCCTGACTTTC CASMRRGANVLTF
- TRBJ2-2 TRBV2 - TGTGCCAGCAGTGAAGACCGGCAGAACACCGGGGAGCTGTTTTTT CASSEDRQNTGELFF
- TRBJ2-2 TRBV9 - TGTGCCAGCAGCGTAGGTGGGAGTGGCACCGGGGAGCTGTTTTTT CASSVGGSGTGELFF
TRBD1 TRBJ1-4 TRBV19 - TGTGCCAGTAGTCTTCAGGGGGGTGGTGAAAAACTGTTTTTT CASSLQGGGEKLFF
TRBD2 TRBJ2-1 TRBV18 - TGTGCCAGCTCACCACCTCTAGCGGGGGGGCCAGGTGAGCAGTTCTTC CASSPPLAGGPGEQFF
- TRBJ1-1 TRBV30 - TGTGCCTGGAGTCGACAGAAGAACACTGAAGCTTTCTTT CAWSRQKNTEAFF
- TRBJ2-7 TRBV6-1 - TGTGCCAGCAGTGAAAAGACTTACGAGCAGTACTTC CASSEKTYEQYF
- TRBJ2-7 TRBV2 - TGTGCCAGCAGAGGACGGGCCAACGAGCAGTACTTC CASRGRANEQYF
- TRBJ2-7 TRBV18 - TGTGCCAGCTCACCAGCGGCAGGGGTGTCATACGAGCAGTACTTC CASSPAAGVSYEQYF
- TRBJ2-2 TRBV7-2 - TGTGCCAGCAGCTTAGCGCGTCTAGGAACCGGGGAGCTGTTTTTT CASSLARLGTGELFF
TRBD2 TRBJ2-1 TRBV5-6 - TGTGCCAGCAGCTTGTTGGCGGGGGGTTACAATGAGCAGTTCTTC CASSLLAGGYNEQFF
TRBD1 TRBJ1-6 TRBV2 - TGTGCCAGCAGTTTAAAGACAGGGTCTGATAATTCACCCCTCCACTTT CASSLKTGSDNSPLHF
- TRBJ1-4 TRBV5-6 - TGTGCCAGCAGCTCCCCGACGGCCCGACCAATTAATGAAAAACTGTTTTTT CASSSPTARPINEKLFF
TRBD1 TRBJ1-2 TRBV19 - TGTGCCAGTAGCAGCGGGACAGCGGGTAACTATGGCTACACCTTC CASSSGTAGNYGYTF
- TRBJ2-1 TRBV11-3 - TGTGCCAGCAGCTTAGATTTTGGCAGTTTCAATGAGCAGTTCTTC CASSLDFGSFNEQFF
TRBD2 TRBJ2-1 TRBV5-1 - TGCGCCAGCAGCGTCCCCTCGGGCGGGAGTAATGAGCAGTTCTTC CASSVPSGGSNEQFF
- TRBJ1-1 TRBV6-5 - TGTGCCAGTAATAGGGGGAACACTGAAGCTTTCTTT CASNRGNTEAFF
- TRBJ2-3 TRBV10-3 - TGTGCCATCGGTTCACAAGCTAGCACAGATACGCAGTATTTT CAIGSQASTDTQYF
- TRBJ2-2 TRBV18 - TGTGCCAGCTCGCCAAGGTCCGCGAGCACCGGGGAGCTGTTTTTT CASSPRSASTGELFF
- TRBJ1-6 TRBV4-1 - TGCGCCAGCAGCCAAGACGGGCCAGGAGATTCACCCCTCCACTTT CASSQDGPGDSPLHF
TRBD1 TRBJ1-1 TRBV6-5 once TGTGCCAGCAGTAGACAGGGGGGGAATACTGAAGCTTTCTTT CASSRQGGNTEAFF
TRBD1 TRBJ1-4 TRBV9 - TGTGCCAGCAGCTTCGGGACAGGGCGCACTAATGAAAAACTGTTTTTT CASSFGTGRTNEKLFF
- TRBJ1-2 TRBV27 - TGTGCCAGCAGTCTCAACACGCAGACTAACTATGGCTACACCTTC CASSLNTQTNYGYTF
TRBD1 TRBJ2-1 TRBV18 - TGTGCCAGCTCACCACCCACAGGGGGCAATGAGCAGTTCTTC CASSPPTGGNEQFF
- TRBJ1-2 TRBV27 - TGTGCCAGCAGTTCCACGGGGAACTATGGCTACACCTTC CASSSTGNYGYTF
TRBD1 TRBJ2-5 TRBV5-1 - TGCGCCAGCAGCCCTCGACAGGGAACCCAAGAGACCCAGTACTTC CASSPRQGTQETQYF
- TRBJ2-7 TRBV6-5 - TGTGCCAGCAGTTCACTCACAGTGAGCTCCTACGAGCAGTACTTC CASSSLTVSSYEQYF
- TRBJ2-7 TRBV7-9 - TGTGCCAGTTCGGGACTCGTGTCCTACGAGCAGTACTTC CASSGLVSYEQYF
- TRBJ1-1 TRBV5-8 - TGTGCCAGCAGCTTGGACAGGAACACTGAAGCTTTCTTT CASSLDRNTEAFF